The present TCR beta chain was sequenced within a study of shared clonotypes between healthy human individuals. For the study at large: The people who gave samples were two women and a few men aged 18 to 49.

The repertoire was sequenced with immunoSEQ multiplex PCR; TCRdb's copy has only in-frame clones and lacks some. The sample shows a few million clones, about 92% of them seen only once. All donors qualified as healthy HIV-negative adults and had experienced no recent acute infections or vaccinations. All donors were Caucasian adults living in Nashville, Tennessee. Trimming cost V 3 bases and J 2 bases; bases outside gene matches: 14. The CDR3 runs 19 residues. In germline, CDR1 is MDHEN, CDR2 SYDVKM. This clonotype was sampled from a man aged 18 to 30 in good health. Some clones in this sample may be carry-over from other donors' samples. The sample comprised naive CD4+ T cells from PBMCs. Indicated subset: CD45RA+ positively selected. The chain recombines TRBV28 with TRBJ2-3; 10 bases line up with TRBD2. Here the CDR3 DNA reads TGTGCCAGCAGTTTTCTAGCGGGAGTAAGCGATCTCGACACAGATACGCAGTATTTT. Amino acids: CASSFLAGVSDLDTDTQYF.